This T cell receptor (beta chain) stems from a study of T-cell memory formation after mild COVID-19. Study information: Each donor largely had its own TCR clusters.

This clonotype was counted between two and nine times. J was trimmed by 0 bases and V by 4 bases; bases with no gene match: 1. In germline, CDR1 is SGHTA, CDR2 FQGTGA. The CDR3 length is 14 residues. TCRdb re-called the 5' RACE reads through MiXCR, storing one row per CDR3 protein. The sample carries 350,000 to 450,000 distinct CDR3 sequences, 13% to 15% recorded once. This sequence was found in a man aged 18 to 35 who had mild COVID-19 (a few samples of this study predate the infection). Cell type and time point are not known. This sequence joins TRBV7-3 and TRBJ2-3, with TRBD1 identical over 7 bases. Sequencing was performed on PBMCs or a T cell subset sorted from them (not recorded which). This CDR3 is CASSSGQSTDTQYF. The CDR3 DNA is TGTGCCAGCAGCTCGGGACAGAGCACAGATACGCAGTATTTT.